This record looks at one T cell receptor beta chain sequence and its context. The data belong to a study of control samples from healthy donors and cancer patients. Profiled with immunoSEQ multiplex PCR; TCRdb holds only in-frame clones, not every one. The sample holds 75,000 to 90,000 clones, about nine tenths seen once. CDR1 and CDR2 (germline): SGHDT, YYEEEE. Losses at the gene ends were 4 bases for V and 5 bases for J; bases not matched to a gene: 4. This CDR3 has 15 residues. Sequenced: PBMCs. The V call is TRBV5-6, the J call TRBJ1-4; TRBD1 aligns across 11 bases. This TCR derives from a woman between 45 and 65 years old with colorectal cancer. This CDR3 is CASSRRTGGNEKLFF. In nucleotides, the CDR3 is TGTGCCAGCAGCCGGAGGACAGGGGGCAATGAAAAACTGTTTTTT.